This T cell receptor (beta chain) was captured in a study of blood T cells in healthy people across ages. Across the whole study: Template switching retrieved approximately one barcoded beta molecule for each two T cells.

Sample-barcoded 5' priming and a J-beta primer mix drove a second PCR of roughly 7 to 11 cycles. Template switching added a 12-random-nucleotide identifier to every cDNA molecule. TCRdb recomputed calls from the 5' RACE reads with MiXCR, one row per CDR3 protein. The sample gives about 1.1 million distinct CDR3 sequences, approximately 38% of which show up once; 13% is in the top ten. About this clonotype itself: Antigen: not known.

They isolated at least 6 million PBMCs from each sample. The study's findings and limits: Donor CMV status was unknown, possibly confounding expanded clonotype changes.

The CDR3 has 16 residues. The V end lost 0 bases, the J end lost 2 bases, and 15 bases lay between the germline ends. The germline V gene encodes CDR1 DFQATT and CDR2 SNEGSKA (reference sequence). The sample taken for sequencing was blood. The chain links TRBV20-1 to TRBJ2-3; no reliable D call. The sequence derives from a man younger than 30 in good health. CDR3 DNA: TGCAGTGCTAGAGATTGGCAGGCAGGCTCCACAGATACGCAGTATTTT. Translated, it gives CSARDWQAGSTDTQYF.